The 10 T cell receptor beta chains presented below share a single source sample, sequenced in a study of cytomegalovirus exposure and HLA in healthy donors (dated by TCRdb to about 2017). The method was the immunoSEQ multiplex PCR assay. The multiplex PCR relied on a mix of 60 forward primers for TCR Vbeta segments and 13 reverse primers for TCR Jbeta segments. TCRdb took this table from immuneACCESS and kept in-frame rearrangements with V and J called. Such tables lack part of the clones; where checked against another copy, unresolved V genes explain under half of the gap, and the rest is unexplained. Counted in this sample were about 140,000 clones; around 79% of them appeared once. The ten largest clones represent approximately 2.8% of the sample. The sample consisted of PBMCs. The receptors originated from a female donor in good health and CMV-seronegative.

This sequence joins TRBV6-6 and TRBJ2-7; perhaps TRBD1 as D (5 bases). Germline V gene data show CDR1 as MNHNY and CDR2 as SVGAGI (reference sequence). The CDR3 runs to 13 residues. The V gene lost 4 bases and the J gene lost 3 bases, with 10 bases spanning the gap. In nucleotides, the CDR3 is TGTGCCAGCAGTTCGTTCAGGGACTACGAGCAGTACTTC. Its protein is CASSSFRDYEQYF.

The chain carries TRBV14 and TRBJ2-1, with D possibly being TRBD2 (5 bases). The CDR3 spans 15 residues. The germline V gene has CDR1 SGHDN and CDR2 FVKESK. The V gene lost 0 bases and the J gene lost 9 bases, with 15 bases spanning the gap. The CDR3 reads CASSQERTLASEQFF. The CDR3, as DNA: TGTGCCAGCAGCCAAGAACGTACTCTAGCAAGTGAGCAGTTCTTC.

The chain combines TRBV6-5 with TRBJ1-1; 9 bases fit TRBD1. The CDR3 has 16 amino acids. J lost 1 base, V lost 0 bases, and 3 bases had no gene match. Per germline, CDR1 MNHEY and CDR2 SVGAGI. The CDR3 is CASSYSGTGPNTEAFF. For the CDR3, the DNA is TGTGCCAGCAGTTACTCGGGGACAGGGCCGAACACTGAAGCTTTCTTT.

This chain uses TRBV4-3 with TRBJ2-7; 9 positions agree with TRBD1. This CDR3 contains 15 residues. The V gene end was trimmed by 1 base and the J gene end by 3 bases; junction bases not matched to a gene: 4. Germline CDR1 reads LGHNA; CDR2 reads YSLEER. The CDR3 here is CASSQVGQGHYEQYF. Written as DNA, the CDR3 is TGCGCCAGCAGCCAAGTGGGACAGGGCCACTACGAGCAGTACTTC.

In DNA, the CDR3 is TGTGCCAGCAGGGCTTCAGGCACCGGGGAGCTGTTTTTT. Translating it yields CASRASGTGELFF. This chain links TRBV5-6 with TRBJ2-2; D call uncertain. The length of the CDR3 is 13 residues. Per germline, CDR1 SGHDT and CDR2 YYEEEE. Trimming took off 5 bases at V and 4 bases at J, with 9 bases between the two ends.

This chain joins TRBV10-3 and TRBJ2-7, with 7 bases lining up with TRBD2. Germline-derived CDR1 and CDR2 are ENHRY and SYGVKD. J was trimmed by 5 bases and V by 8 bases; bases with no gene match: 6. The CDR3 has 12 residues. The DNA for the CDR3 is TGTGCCATCGGGAGGGTTGCCCACGAGCAGTACTTC. This encodes CAIGRVAHEQYF.

V is TRBV10-3 and J is TRBJ1-4; 7 bases agree with TRBD1. Germline V CDR1 and CDR2: ENHRY, SYGVKD. The CDR3 has 13 residues. V gave up 6 bases and J gave up 8 bases; unmatched junction bases: 6. The CDR3 DNA reads TGTGCCATCAGGGACAGGTGGGAGGAAAAACTGTTTTTT. Amino acids: CAIRDRWEEKLFF.

V gene TRBV29-1 combines with J gene TRBJ2-2; 7 bases line up with TRBD2. This CDR3 has 16 amino acids. V dropped 2 bases and J dropped 1; count of bases not matched to a gene: 7. The V gene's germline CDR1 is SQVTM and CDR2 ANQGSEA. CDR3 in amino acids: CSVEPLGGLNTGELFF. The DNA for the CDR3 is TGCAGCGTTGAACCCCTGGGGGGGTTGAACACCGGGGAGCTGTTTTTT.

The chain is built from TRBV10-1 and TRBJ2-7, with D possibly matching TRBD1 (6 bases). This CDR3 contains 13 residues. The germline gives CDR1 WNHNN, CDR2 SYGVQD (reference sequence). Between the trimmed V and J ends, which lost 4 bases and 6 bases, there was a span of 13 bases. The DNA for the CDR3 is TGCGCCAGCAGTGTGGCAGGGGCGGCCGAGCAGTACTTC. This translates into CASSVAGAAEQYF.

Concerning this clone itself: Other DNA sequences in the sample encode the same CDR3. The chain recombines TRBV20-1 with TRBJ2-7; D is unclear. Germline CDR1 reads DFQATT; CDR2 reads SNEGSKA (reference sequence). CDR3 length equals 11 residues. V was trimmed by 3 bases and J by 1 base, leaving 4 bases between them. This CDR3 is CSASNSYEQYF. The DNA for the CDR3 is TGCAGTGCTAGCAATTCCTACGAGCAGTACTTC.